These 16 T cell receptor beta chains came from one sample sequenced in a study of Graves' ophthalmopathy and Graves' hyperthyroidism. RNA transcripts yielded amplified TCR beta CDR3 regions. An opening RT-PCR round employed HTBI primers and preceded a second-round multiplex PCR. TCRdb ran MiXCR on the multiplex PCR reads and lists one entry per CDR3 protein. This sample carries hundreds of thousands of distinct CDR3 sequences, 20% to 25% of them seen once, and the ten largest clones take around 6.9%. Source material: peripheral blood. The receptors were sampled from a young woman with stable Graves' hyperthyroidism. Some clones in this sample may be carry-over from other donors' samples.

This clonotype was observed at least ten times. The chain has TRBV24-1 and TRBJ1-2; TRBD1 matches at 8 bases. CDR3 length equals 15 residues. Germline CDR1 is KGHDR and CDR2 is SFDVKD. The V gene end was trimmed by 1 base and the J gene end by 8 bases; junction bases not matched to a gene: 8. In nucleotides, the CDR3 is TGTGCCACCAGTGATTTACAGGGGGTACGGAGAGGCTACACCTTC. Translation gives CATSDLQGVRRGYTF.

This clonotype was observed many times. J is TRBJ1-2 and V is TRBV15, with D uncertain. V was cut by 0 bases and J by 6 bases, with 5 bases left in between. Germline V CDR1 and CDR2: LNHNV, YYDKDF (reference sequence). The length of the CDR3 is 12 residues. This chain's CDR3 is CATSRDYHGYTF. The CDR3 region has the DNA TGTGCCACCAGCAGAGACTACCATGGCTACACCTTC.

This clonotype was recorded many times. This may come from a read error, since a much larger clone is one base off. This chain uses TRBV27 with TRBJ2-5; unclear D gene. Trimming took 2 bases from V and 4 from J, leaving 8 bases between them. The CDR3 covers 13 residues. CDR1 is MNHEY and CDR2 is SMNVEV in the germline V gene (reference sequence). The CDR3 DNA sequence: TGTGCCAGCAGTTTAATGGGTCGAGAGACCCAGTACTTC. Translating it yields CASSLMGRETQYF.

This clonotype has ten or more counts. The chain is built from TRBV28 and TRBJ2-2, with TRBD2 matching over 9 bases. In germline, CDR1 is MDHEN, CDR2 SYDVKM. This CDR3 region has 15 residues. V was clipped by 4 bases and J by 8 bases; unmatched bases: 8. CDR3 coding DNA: TGTGCCAGCAGTTCCCGTCCTAGCGGGATGGGGGAGCTGTTTTTT. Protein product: CASSSRPSGMGELFF.

CDR3 sequence: CATSDLGGEETQYF. The CDR3, as DNA: TGTGCCACCAGTGATTTGGGGGGGGAGGAGACCCAGTACTTC. The rearrangement links TRBV24-1 to TRBJ2-5; 7 positions agree with TRBD2. J gave up 5 bases and V 0 bases, and 2 bases lay outside the gene matches. The CDR3 is made up of 14 amino acids. Germline values: CDR1 KGHDR, CDR2 SFDVKD.

The CDR3 nucleotides are TGTGCCAGCAGCCCCTCTGGCCTAACTAGCGGGGGGGCCCTGTTTAGGGACCAGTACTTC. This encodes CASSPSGLTSGGALFRDQYF. This chain links TRBV11-2 with TRBJ2-5; 13 nucleotides line up with TRBD2. CDR1 and CDR2 (germline): SGHAT, FQNNGV. The CDR3 is 20 residues long. The V gene end was trimmed by 5 bases and the J gene end by 10 bases; junction bases not matched to a gene: 25. Based on the CDR3 plus reference TRBV11-2 and TRBJ2-5, the full variable domain is EAGVAQSPRYKIIEKRQSVAFWCNPISGHATLYWYQQILGQGPKLLIQFQNNGVVDDSQLPKDRFSAERLKGVDSTLKIQPAKLEDSAVYLCASSPSGLTSGGALFRDQYFGPGTRLLVL.

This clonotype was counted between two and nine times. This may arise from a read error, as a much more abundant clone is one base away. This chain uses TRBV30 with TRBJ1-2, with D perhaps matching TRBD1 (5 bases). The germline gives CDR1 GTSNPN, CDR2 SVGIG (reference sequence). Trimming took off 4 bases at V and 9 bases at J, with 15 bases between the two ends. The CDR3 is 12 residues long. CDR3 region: CAWTLPGYSYTF. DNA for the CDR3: TGTGCCTGGACCCTCCCAGGGTATAGCTACACCTTC.

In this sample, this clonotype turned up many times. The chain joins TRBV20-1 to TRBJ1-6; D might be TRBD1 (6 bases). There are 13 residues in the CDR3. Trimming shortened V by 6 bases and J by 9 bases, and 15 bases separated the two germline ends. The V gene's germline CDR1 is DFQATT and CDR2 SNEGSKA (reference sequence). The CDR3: CSAATGGSSPLHF. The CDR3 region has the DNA TGCAGTGCCGCGACAGGAGGGAGTTCACCCCTCCACTTT.

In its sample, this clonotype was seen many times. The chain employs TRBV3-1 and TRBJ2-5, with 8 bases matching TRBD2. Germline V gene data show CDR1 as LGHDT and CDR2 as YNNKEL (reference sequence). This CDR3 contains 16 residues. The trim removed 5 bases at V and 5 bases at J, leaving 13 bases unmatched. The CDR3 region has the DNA TGTGCCAGCAGCGATATAGTGGGACTAGATCTCGAGACCCAGTACTTC. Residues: CASSDIVGLDLETQYF.

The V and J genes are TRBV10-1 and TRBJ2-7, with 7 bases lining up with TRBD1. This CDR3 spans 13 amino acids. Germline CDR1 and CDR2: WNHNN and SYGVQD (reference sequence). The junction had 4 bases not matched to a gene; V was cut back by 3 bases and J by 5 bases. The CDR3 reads CASSEQGTNEQYF. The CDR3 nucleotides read TGCGCCAGCAGTGAACAGGGGACGAACGAGCAGTACTTC.

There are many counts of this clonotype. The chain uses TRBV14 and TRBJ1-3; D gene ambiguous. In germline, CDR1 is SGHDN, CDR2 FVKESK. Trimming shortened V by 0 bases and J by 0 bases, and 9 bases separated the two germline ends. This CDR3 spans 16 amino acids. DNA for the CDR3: TGTGCCAGCAGCCAAGATAGGCCAGGCTCTGGAAACACCATATATTTT. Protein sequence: CASSQDRPGSGNTIYF.

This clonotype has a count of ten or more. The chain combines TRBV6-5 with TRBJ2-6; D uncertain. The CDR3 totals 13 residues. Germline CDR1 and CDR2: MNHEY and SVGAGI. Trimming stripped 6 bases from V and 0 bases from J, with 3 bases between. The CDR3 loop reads CASRSSGANVLTF. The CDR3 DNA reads TGTGCCAGCAGGAGCTCTGGGGCCAACGTCCTGACTTTC.

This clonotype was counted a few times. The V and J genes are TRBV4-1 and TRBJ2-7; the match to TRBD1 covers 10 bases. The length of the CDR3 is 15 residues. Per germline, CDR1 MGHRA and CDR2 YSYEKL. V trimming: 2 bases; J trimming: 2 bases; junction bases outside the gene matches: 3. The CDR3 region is CASSQTGTGAYEQYF. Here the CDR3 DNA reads TGCGCCAGCAGCCAAACCGGGACAGGGGCCTACGAGCAGTACTTC.

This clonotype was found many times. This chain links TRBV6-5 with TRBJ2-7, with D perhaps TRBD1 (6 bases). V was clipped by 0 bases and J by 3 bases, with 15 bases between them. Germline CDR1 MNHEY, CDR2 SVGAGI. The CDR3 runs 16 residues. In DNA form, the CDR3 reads TGTGCCAGCAGTTACTCCCCTCCCGGGACAATCTACGAGCAGTACTTC. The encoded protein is CASSYSPPGTIYEQYF.

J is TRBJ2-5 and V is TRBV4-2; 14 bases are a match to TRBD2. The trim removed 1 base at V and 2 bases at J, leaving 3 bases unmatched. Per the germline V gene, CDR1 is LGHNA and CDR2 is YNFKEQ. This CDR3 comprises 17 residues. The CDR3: CASSQGTSGGTQETQYF. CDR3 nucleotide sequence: TGTGCCAGCAGCCAAGGGACTAGCGGGGGGACTCAAGAGACCCAGTACTTC.

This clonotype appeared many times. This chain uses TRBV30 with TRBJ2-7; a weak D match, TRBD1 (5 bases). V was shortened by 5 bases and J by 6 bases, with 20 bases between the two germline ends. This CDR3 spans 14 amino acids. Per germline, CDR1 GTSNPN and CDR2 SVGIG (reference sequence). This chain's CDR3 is CAWVPTAIPLEQYF. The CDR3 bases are TGTGCCTGGGTACCGACAGCGATACCTCTCGAGCAGTACTTC.